This note documents a single T cell receptor beta chain sequence. A read error is possible here, since a much larger clone lies one base away. The data were obtained in a study of prognosis after radiotherapy for stage I lung cancer. The patients, a group without prior chemotherapy, radiotherapy or other malignancies, were all node-negative on CT and PET/CT. Germline CDR1 SGHTA, CDR2 FQGNSA. The CDR3 is made up of 14 amino acids. Two rounds of multiplex PCR amplified TCR beta CDR3 from genomic DNA. The first PCR round targeted every TRBV and TRBJ gene with specific primers. Each CDR3 protein is one row after TCRdb ran MiXCR on the multiplex PCR reads. The data hold about 35,000 distinct CDR3 sequences, with 25% to 40% observed a single time.

The chain joins TRBV7-2 to TRBJ1-1, with TRBD1 matching 8 bases. The sequence was obtained from a donor older than 45 with non-small cell lung cancer. This sample comprised PBMCs, obtained before or after stereotactic body radiation therapy (not recorded which). For the CDR3, the DNA is TGTGCCAGCAGCCCAACAGGGGGGGACACTGAAGCTCTCTTT. This codes for CASSPTGGDTEALF.